The present T cell receptor beta chain was sequenced within a study of control samples from healthy donors and cancer patients. Sequencing was performed with immunoSEQ multiplex PCR; in TCRdb, only in-frame clones are kept and a portion is missing. The data contain some 140,000 clones, 85% to 95% of them singletons. Between the trimmed V and J ends, which lost 1 base and 7 bases, there was a span of 10 bases. The germline V gene encodes CDR1 MNHEY and CDR2 SVGAGI. The CDR3 runs 14 residues. This clone was counted once. The chain joins TRBV6-5 to TRBJ1-4; D is possibly TRBD1 (5 bases). The sequence was collected from a man in his 60s with colorectal cancer. The specimen sequenced was PBMCs. The CDR3 is CASSYLGGSEKLFF. In DNA, the CDR3 is TGTGCCAGCAGTTACTTGGGGGGGTCTGAAAAACTGTTTTTT.